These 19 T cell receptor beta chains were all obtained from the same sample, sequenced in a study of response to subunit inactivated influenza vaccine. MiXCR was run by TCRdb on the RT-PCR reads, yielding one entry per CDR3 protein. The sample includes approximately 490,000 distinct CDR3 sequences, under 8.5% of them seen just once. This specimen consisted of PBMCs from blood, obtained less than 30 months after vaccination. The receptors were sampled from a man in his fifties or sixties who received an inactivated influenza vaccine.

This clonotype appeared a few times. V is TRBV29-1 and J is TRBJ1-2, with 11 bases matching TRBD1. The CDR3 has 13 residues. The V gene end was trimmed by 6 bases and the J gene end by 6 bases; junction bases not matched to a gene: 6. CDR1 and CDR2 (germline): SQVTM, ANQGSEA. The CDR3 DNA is TGCAGCGTCGGACAGGGGGCAAGTGATGGCTACACCTTC. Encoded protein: CSVGQGASDGYTF. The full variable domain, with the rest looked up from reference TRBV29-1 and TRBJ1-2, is SAVISQKPSRDICQRGTSLTIQCQVDSQVTMMFWYRQQPGQSLTLIATANQGSEATYESGFVIDKFPISRPNLTFSTLTVSNMSPEDSSIYLCSVGQGASDGYTFGSGTRLTVV.

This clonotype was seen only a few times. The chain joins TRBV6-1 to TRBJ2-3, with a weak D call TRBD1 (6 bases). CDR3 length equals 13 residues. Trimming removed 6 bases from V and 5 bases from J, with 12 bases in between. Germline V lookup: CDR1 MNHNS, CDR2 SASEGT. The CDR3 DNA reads TGTGCCAGCAGGAAGACAGGAAAAGATACGCAGTATTTT. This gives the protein CASRKTGKDTQYF.

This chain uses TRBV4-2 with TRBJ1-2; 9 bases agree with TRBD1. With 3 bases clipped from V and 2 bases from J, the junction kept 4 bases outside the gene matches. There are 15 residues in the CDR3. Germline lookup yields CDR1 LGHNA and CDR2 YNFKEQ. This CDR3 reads CASSHLDRGNYGYTF. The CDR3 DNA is TGTGCCAGCAGCCACCTTGACAGGGGGAACTATGGCTACACCTTC.

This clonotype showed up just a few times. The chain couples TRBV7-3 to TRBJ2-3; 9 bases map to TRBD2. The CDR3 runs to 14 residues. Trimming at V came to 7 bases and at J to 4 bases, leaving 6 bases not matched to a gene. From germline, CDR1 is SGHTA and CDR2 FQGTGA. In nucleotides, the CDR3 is TGTGCCAGCAATTCGCGGGGGGGCTCAGATACGCAGTATTTT. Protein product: CASNSRGGSDTQYF.

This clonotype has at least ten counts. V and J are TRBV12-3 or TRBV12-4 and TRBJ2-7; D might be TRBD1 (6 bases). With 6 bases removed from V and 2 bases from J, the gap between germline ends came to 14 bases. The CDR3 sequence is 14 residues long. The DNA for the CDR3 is TGTGCCAGCAGCCCGACAGGACCTCCCTACGAGCAGTACTTC. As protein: CASSPTGPPYEQYF.

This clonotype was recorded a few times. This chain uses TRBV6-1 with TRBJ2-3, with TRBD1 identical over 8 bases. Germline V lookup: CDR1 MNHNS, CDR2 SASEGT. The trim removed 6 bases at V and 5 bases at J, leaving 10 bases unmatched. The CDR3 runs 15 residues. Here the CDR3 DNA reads TGTGCCAGCAGCGGACAGGGCGCGGTCCTAGATACGCAGTATTTT. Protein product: CASSGQGAVLDTQYF.

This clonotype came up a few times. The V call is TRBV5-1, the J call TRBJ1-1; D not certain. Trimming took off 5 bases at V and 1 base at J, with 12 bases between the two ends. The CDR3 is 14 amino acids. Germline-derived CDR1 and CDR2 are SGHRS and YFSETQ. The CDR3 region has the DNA TGCGCCAGCAGAGAAGGGAGCGGGAACACTGAAGCTTTCTTT. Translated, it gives CASREGSGNTEAFF.

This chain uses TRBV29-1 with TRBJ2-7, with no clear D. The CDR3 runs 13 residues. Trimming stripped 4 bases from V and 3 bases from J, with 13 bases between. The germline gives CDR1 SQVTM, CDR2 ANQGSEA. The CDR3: CSVAGRRNYEQYF. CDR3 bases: TGCAGCGTTGCGGGCCGACGGAACTACGAGCAGTACTTC.

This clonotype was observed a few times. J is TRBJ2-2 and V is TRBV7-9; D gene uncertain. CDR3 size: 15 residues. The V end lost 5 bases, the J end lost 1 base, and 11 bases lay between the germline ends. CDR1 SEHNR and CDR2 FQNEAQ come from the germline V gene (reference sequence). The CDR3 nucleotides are TGTGCCAGCAGCCGCGGACGCTTGAACACCGGGGAGCTGTTTTTT. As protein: CASSRGRLNTGELFF.

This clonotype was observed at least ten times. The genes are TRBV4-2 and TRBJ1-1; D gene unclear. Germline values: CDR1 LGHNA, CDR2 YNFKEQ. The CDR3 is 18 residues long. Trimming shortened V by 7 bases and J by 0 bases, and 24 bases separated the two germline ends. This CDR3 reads CASTPTSGPSLMNTEAFF. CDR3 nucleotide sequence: TGTGCCAGCACGCCAACCTCTGGGCCCTCCCTGATGAACACTGAAGCTTTCTTT.

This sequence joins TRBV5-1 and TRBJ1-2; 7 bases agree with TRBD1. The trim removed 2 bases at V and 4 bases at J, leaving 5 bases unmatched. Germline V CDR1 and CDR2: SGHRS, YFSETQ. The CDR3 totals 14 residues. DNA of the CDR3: TGCGCCAGCAGCTTCGGGGACAGTTCCTATGGCTACACCTTC. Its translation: CASSFGDSSYGYTF.

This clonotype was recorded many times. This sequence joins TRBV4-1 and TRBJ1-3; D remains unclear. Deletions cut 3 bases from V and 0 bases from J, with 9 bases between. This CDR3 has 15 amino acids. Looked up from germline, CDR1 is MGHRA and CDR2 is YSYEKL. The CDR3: CASSQGMGSGNTIYF. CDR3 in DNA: TGCGCCAGCAGCCAGGGAATGGGCTCTGGAAACACCATATATTTT.

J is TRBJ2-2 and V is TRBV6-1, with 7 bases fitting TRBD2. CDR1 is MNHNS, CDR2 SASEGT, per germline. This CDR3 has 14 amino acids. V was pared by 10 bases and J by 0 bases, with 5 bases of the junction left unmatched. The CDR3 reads CATRAGTNTGELFF. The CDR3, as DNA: TGTGCCACTCGAGCGGGAACGAACACCGGGGAGCTGTTTTTT.

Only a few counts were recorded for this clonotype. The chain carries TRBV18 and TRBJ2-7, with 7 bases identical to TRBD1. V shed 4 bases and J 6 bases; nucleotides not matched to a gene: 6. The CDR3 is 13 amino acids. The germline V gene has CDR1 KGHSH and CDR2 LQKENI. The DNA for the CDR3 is TGTGCCAGCTCACACGACAGGGAGAGCGAGCAGTACTTC. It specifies CASSHDRESEQYF. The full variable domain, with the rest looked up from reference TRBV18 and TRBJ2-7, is NAGVMQNPRHLVRRRGQEARLRCSPMKGHSHVYWYRQLPEEGLKFMVYLQKENIIDESGMPKERFSAEFPKEGPSILRIQQVVRGDSAAYFCASSHDRESEQYFGPGTRLTVT.

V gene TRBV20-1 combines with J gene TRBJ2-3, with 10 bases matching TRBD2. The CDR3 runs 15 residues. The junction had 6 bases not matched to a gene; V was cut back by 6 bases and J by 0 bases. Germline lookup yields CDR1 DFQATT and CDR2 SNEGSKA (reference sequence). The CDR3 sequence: CSASLAGVSTDTQYF. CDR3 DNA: TGCAGTGCCAGCCTAGCGGGGGTTAGCACAGATACGCAGTATTTT.

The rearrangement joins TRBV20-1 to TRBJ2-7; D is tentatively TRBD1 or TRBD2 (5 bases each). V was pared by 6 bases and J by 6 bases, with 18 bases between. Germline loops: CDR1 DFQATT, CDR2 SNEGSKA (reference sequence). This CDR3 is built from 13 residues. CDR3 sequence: CSADGTYSSEQYF. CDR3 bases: TGCAGTGCAGACGGGACCTACAGTTCCGAGCAGTACTTC.

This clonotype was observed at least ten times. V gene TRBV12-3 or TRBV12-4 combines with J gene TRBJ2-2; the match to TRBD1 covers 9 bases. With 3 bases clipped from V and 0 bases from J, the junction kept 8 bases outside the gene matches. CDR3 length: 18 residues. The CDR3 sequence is CASSFGQGLNANTGELFF. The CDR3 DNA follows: TGTGCCAGCAGTTTCGGACAGGGGCTCAACGCGAACACCGGGGAGCTGTTTTTT.

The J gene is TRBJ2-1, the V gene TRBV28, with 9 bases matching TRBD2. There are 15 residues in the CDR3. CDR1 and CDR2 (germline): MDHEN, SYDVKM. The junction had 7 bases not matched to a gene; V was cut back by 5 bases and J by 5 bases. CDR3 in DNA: TGTGCCAGCAGTCTGGCGACTAGCGGTAACAATGAGCAGTTCTTC. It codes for CASSLATSGNNEQFF.

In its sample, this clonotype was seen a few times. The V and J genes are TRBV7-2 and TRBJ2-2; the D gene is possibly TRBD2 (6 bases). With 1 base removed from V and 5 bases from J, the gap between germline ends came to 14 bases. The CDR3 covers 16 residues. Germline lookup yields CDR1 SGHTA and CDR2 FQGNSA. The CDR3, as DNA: TGTGCCAGCAGCTTAGGGGTCGGGGGAGGAACCGGGGAGCTGTTTTTT. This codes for CASSLGVGGGTGELFF.